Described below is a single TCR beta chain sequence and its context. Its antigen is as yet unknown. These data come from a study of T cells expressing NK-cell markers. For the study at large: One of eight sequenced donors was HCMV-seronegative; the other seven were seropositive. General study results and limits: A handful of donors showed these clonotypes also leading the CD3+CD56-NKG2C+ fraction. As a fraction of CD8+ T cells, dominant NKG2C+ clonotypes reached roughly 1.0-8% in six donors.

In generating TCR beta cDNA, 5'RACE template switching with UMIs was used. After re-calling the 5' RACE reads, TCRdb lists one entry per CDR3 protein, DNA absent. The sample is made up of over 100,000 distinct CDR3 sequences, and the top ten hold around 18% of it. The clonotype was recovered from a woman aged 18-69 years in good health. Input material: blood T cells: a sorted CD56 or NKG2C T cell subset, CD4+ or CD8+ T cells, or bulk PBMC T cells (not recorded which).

The CDR3: CSVEDLRDRYTDTQYF. The chain couples TRBV29-1 to TRBJ2-3; checking the TCRdb D call of TRBD1 is not possible without DNA. The CDR3 contains 16 residues. Germline V gene lookup returns CDR1 SQVTM and CDR2 ANQGSEA.